This T cell receptor beta chain was retrieved from a study of blood T cell repertoires in COVID-19. Study summary: Researchers got acute and convalescent COVID-19 samples from the United States, Italy and Spain. PBMCs, B-cell-depleted T cells, or T cells were the source of the cDNA or gDNA that made up the material.

Here immunoSEQ multiplex PCR was the method, and the copy in TCRdb shows in-frame clones only, minus some. This sample has approximately 250,000 clones, with roughly 88% found just once. In terms of age and location, participants ranged from about 18 to 95 years and lived in about two dozen US areas. The study assigned cohorts using participant-reported clinical history. The CDR3 loop spans 13 amino acids. V lost 6 bases and J lost 5; bases outside the gene matches: 6. CDR1 LNHDA and CDR2 SQIVND come from the germline V gene (reference sequence). Sequencing input: PBMCs or T cells enriched from blood (not recorded which). The sequence derives from a woman aged 40 to 55 with acute COVID-19. The genes are TRBV19 and TRBJ2-7, with TRBD1 matching 8 bases. The CDR3 DNA reads as TGTGCCAGTAGGGTCTCAGGGGGCCACGAGCAGTACTTC. Translating gives CASRVSGGHEQYF.